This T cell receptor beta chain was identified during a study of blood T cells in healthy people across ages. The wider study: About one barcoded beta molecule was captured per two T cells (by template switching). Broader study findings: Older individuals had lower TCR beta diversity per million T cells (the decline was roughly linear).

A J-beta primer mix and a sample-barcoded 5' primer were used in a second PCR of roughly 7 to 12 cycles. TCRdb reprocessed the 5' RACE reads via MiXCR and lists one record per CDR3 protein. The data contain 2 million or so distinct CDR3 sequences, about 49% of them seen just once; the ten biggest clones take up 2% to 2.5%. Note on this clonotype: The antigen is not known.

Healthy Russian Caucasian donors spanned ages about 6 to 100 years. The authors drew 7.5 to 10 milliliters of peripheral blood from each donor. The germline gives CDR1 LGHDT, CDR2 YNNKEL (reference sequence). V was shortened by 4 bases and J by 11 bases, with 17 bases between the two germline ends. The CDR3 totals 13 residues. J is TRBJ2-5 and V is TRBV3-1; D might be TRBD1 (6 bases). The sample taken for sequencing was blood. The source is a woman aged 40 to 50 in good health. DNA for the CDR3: TGTGCCAGCAGCCCCTACCAGGGGTCTGTGCAGTACTTC. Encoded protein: CASSPYQGSVQYF.